This TCR beta chain was recorded in a study of cytomegalovirus exposure and HLA in healthy donors. General study findings and limits: Researchers reported in a later analysis that common viral pathogens appeared linked to several top clusters.

From germline, CDR1 is SQVTM and CDR2 ANQGSEA. The V and J ends lost 6 bases and 6 bases respectively, with 21 bases between them. The CDR3 runs to 14 residues. The primer mix had 60 Vbeta and 13 Jbeta primers. Method: immunoSEQ multiplex PCR; TCRdb's copy keeps in-frame clones and lacks some. The sample has 100,000 to 150,000 clones, just over 65% seen once. As to this clone: Its antigen is unknown.

Healthy donors of bone marrow made up the group. The sequencing sample was made of PBMCs. The chain combines TRBV29-1 with TRBJ2-7; D is possibly TRBD1 (7 bases). The receptor's source is a man aged 18-30 years in good health and CMV-seronegative. DNA for the CDR3: TGCAGCGTGAGGGGGCAGGGAGGACTTCGCGAGCAGTACTTC. Protein sequence: CSVRGQGGLREQYF.